The present entry profiles one TCR beta chain with its context. Germline V gene data show CDR1 as SNHLY and CDR2 as FYNNEI. This CDR3 is 15 amino acids long. Trimming removed 6 bases at V and 3 bases at J, with 17 bases between. This specimen belongs to a study of cytomegalovirus exposure and HLA in healthy donors. Researchers ran the PCR with 60 Vbeta and 13 Jbeta primers. Clones were sequenced by immunoSEQ multiplex PCR, and TCRdb holds only the in-frame ones, with some missing. The sample lists about 160,000 clones; about three quarters were seen once. V gene TRBV2 combines with J gene TRBJ1-1, with D perhaps TRBD1 (5 bases). Sequenced sample: PBMCs. The sequence was obtained from a woman aged 45-59 years in good health and CMV-seropositive. CDR3 region: CASRTGGGGHTEAFF. For the CDR3, the DNA is TGTGCCAGCAGGACTGGGGGGGGAGGCCACACTGAAGCTTTCTTT.